The T cell receptor beta chain described here comes from a study of shared clonotypes between healthy human individuals. The V and J ends lost 5 bases and 2 bases, in that order; junction bases with no gene match: 9. Germline V gene lookup returns CDR1 MNHEY and CDR2 SMNVEV (reference sequence). The CDR3 runs 16 residues. The method was immunoSEQ multiplex PCR; TCRdb's version includes in-frame clones alone and lacks a portion of them. This sample has about 2 million clones, with about 94% found just once. Naive CD8 cells, CD45RO-negative and positively selected for CCR7, excluded terminally differentiated effector memory CD45RA+ cells.

The sequenced sample was naive CD8+ T cells sorted from blood. The chain combines TRBV27 with TRBJ2-7; 10 bases map to TRBD1. The source is a man aged 18 to 30 in good health. CDR3 bases: TGTGCCAGCAGTCCCTGGGGACAGGGGCTAACCTACGAGCAGTACTTC. It yields the protein CASSPWGQGLTYEQYF.